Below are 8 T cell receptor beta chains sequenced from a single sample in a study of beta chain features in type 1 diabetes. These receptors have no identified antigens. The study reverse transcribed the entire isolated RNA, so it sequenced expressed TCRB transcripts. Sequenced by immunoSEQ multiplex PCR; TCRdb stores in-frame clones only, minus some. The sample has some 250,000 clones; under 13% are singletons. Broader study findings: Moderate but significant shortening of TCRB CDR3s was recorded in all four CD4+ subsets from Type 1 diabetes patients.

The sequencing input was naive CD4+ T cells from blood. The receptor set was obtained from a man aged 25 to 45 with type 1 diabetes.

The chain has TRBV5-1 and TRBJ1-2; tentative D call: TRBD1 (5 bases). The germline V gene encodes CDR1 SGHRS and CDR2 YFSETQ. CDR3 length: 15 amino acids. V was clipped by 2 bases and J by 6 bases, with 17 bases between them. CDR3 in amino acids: CASSFVAAPGDGYTF. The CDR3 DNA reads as TGCGCCAGCAGCTTCGTCGCAGCCCCGGGGGATGGCTACACCTTC.

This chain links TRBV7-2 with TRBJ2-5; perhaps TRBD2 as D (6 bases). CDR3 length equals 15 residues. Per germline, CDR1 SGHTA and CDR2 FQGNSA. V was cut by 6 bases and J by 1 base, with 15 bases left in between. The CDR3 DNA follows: TGTGCCAGCAGACCTTCGGCGGGGACCCAAGAGACCCAGTACTTC. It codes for CASRPSAGTQETQYF.

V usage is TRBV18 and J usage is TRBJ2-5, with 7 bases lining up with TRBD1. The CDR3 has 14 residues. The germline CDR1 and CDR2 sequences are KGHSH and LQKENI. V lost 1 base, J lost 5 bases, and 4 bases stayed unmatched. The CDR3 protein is CASSPRQGVETQYF. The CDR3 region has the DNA TGTGCCAGCTCACCACGGCAGGGGGTGGAGACCCAGTACTTC. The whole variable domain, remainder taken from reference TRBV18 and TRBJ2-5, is NAGVMQNPRHLVRRRGQEARLRCSPMKGHSHVYWYRQLPEEGLKFMVYLQKENIIDESGMPKERFSAEFPKEGPSILRIQQVVRGDSAAYFCASSPRQGVETQYFGPGTRLLVL.

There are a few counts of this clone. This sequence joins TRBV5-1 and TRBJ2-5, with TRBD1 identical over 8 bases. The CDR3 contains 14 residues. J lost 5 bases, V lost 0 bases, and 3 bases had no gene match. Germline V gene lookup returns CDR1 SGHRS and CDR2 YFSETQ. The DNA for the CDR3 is TGCGCCAGCAGCTTGGACAGGGGGTTGGAGACCCAGTACTTC. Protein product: CASSLDRGLETQYF.

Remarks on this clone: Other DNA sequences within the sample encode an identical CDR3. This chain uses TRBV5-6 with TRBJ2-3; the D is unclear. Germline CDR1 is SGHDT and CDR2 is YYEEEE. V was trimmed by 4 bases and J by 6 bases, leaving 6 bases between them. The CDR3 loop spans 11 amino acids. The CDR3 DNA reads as TGTGCCAGCAGCCGGAGCGATACGCAGTATTTT. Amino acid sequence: CASSRSDTQYF. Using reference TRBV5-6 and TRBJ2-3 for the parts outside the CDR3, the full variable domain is DAGVTQSPTHLIKTRGQQVTLRCSPKSGHDTVSWYQQALGQGPQFIFQYYEEEERQRGNFPDRFSGHQFPNYSSELNVNALLLGDSALYLCASSRSDTQYFGPGTRLTVL.

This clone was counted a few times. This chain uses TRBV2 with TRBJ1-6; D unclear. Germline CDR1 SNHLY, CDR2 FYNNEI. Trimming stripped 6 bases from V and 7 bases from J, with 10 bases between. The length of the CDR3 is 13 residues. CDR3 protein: CASSQEVNSPLHF. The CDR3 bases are TGTGCCAGCAGCCAGGAGGTGAATTCACCCCTCCACTTT.

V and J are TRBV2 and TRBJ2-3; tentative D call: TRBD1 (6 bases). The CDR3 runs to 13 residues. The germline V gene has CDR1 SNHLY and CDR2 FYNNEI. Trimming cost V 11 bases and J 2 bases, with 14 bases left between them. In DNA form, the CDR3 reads TGTGCCGTAGGGGGTTTTGACACAGATACGCAGTATTTT. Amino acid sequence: CAVGGFDTDTQYF.

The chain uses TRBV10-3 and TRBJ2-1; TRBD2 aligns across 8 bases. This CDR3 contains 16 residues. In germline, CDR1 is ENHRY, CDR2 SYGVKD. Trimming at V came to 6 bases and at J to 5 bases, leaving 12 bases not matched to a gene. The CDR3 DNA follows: TGTGCCATCAGCGATAGCGGGGCCGTTCGGCACAATGAGCAGTTCTTC. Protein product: CAISDSGAVRHNEQFF.